The clone carrying this T cell receptor beta chain has at least ten counts. Its target is not known. With a J-beta primer mix and a sample-barcoded 5' primer, a second PCR ran about 7 to 12 cycles. Each cDNA molecule, via a template-switch adaptor with 12 random nucleotides, was tagged. TCRdb re-called the 5' RACE reads through MiXCR, storing one row per CDR3 protein. This sample has some 900,000 distinct CDR3 sequences, with around 30% found just once. Germline V CDR1 and CDR2: SGHTA, FQGNSA. The CDR3 is 16 residues long. With 5 bases clipped from V and 3 bases from J, the junction kept 7 bases outside the gene matches. These data are taken from a study of blood T cells in healthy people across ages. Whole-study findings and limits: Per-million-T-cell TCR beta diversity fell roughly linearly with age. Naive CD4+ cells and diversity were both higher in long-lived donors than in aged donors.

Healthy Caucasians from Russia aged roughly 6 to 90 served as donors. Sequencing input: blood. The TCR originated in a woman older than 75 in good health. V and J are TRBV7-2 and TRBJ2-3; 11 positions agree with TRBD2. Here the CDR3 DNA reads TGTGCCAGCAGCCCTCTAGCGGGGGGAGCAACAGATACGCAGTATTTT. This sequence encodes CASSPLAGGATDTQYF.